This T cell receptor beta chain was found in a study of blood T cell repertoires in COVID-19. Study-level information: T cells, B-cell-depleted T cells, or PBMCs supplied cDNA or gDNA.

CDR1 GTSNPN and CDR2 SVGIG come from the germline V gene (reference sequence). Trimming shortened V by 5 bases and J by 3 bases, and 14 bases separated the two germline ends. CDR3 length equals 13 residues. Authors' analysis steps: Amplification with reference gene primers provided the estimates of nucleated cell counts. The assay was immunoSEQ multiplex PCR, and TCRdb's table has in-frame clones only and misses some. That table is the source of V, J and clone size, and D and trimming were worked out from the DNA. The table lists roughly 300,000 clones, roughly nine tenths of them singletons, with about 2.2% in the top ten. In Seattle, patients joined the study during active infection and were tracked longitudinally.

The sequenced sample was peripheral blood. V usage is TRBV30 and J usage is TRBJ2-7; D perhaps matches TRBD1 (5 bases). The receptor was derived from a woman in her 30s with COVID-19, enrolled during active disease. The CDR3 spells CAWGHPLSYEQYF. Here the CDR3 DNA reads TGTGCCTGGGGACATCCTCTAAGCTACGAGCAGTACTTC.